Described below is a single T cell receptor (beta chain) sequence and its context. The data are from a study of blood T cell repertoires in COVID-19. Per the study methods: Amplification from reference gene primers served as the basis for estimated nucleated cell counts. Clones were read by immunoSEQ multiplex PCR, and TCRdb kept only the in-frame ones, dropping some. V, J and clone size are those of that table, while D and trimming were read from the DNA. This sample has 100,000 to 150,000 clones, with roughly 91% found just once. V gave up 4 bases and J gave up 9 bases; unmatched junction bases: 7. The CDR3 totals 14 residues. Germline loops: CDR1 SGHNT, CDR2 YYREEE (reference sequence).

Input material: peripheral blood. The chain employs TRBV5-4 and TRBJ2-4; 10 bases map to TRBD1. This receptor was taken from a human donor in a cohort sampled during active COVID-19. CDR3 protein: CASSPPGQGSIQYF. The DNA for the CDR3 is TGTGCCAGCAGCCCCCCGGGACAGGGGAGCATTCAGTACTTC. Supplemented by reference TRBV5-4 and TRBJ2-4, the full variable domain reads ETGVTQSPTHLIKTRGQQVTLRCSSQSGHNTVSWYQQALGQGPQFIFQYYREEENGRGNFPPRFSGLQFPNYSSELNVNALELDDSALYLCASSPPGQGSIQYFGAGTRLSVL.